This T cell receptor beta chain was recovered during a study of T-cell reconstitution after alpha-beta-depleted transplantation in children. As it was prepared, the TCRbeta library received unique molecular identifiers. TCRdb reprocessed the PCR reads via MiXCR and lists one record per CDR3 protein. This table holds around 300,000 distinct CDR3 sequences, approximately 10% found once. This CDR3 spans 14 amino acids. V dropped 2 bases and J dropped 6 bases, with 14 bases sitting between them. Per the germline V gene, CDR1 is MDHEN and CDR2 is SYDVKM. The study's findings and limits: The authors attributed T-cell counts and diversity one year after transplant mostly to newly produced T cells.

The table lists this clonotype with many counts. Its antigen is not known. Sequenced here: peripheral blood, sampled 180 days after TCRalphabeta/CD19-depleted stem cell transplant. The chain has TRBV28 and TRBJ2-7, with D possibly matching TRBD1 (6 bases). The origin of this receptor is a male patient between 2 and 15 years old who had a stem cell transplant for chronic granulomatous disease, so the T cells may come from the graft donor. CDR3: CASSLRDTVGEQYF. CDR3 in DNA: TGTGCCAGCAGTTTACGGGACACGGTAGGCGAGCAGTACTTC.